This TCR beta chain stems from a study of cytomegalovirus exposure and HLA in healthy donors. Study results and limitations: Most of the TCR beta V segments (in an earlier analysis) were productive either about 87% or about 30% of the time. As a later analysis showed, a missense DCLRE1C variant was linked to trimming of TCR beta V- and J-genes. The study reported that TCR beta sequences accurately predicted HLA-A and HLA-B alleles in most subjects. In vitro work confirmed that a few CMV-associated chains recognize CMV antigens.

PCR amplification relied on 60 Vbeta primers (plus 13 Jbeta primers). Assay: immunoSEQ multiplex PCR; the TCRdb copy retains only in-frame clones and omits some. The top ten clones hold over 13% of a sample with 150,000 or so clones, around 79% of them seen once. After removal of 4 bases from V and 0 bases from J, the junction contained 9 bases not matched to a gene. This CDR3 is built from 16 residues. Per the germline V gene, CDR1 is SGHNT and CDR2 is YYREEE (reference sequence). With respect to this clone: The antigen remains undetermined.

This TCR was recovered from a middle-aged man in good health and CMV-seropositive. The J gene is TRBJ1-1, the V gene TRBV5-4; 7 positions agree with TRBD1. The material sequenced was PBMCs. The CDR3 DNA follows: TGTGCCAGCAGCACCGGGACAGCGAACATGAACACTGAAGCTTTCTTT. Translating it yields CASSTGTANMNTEAFF.